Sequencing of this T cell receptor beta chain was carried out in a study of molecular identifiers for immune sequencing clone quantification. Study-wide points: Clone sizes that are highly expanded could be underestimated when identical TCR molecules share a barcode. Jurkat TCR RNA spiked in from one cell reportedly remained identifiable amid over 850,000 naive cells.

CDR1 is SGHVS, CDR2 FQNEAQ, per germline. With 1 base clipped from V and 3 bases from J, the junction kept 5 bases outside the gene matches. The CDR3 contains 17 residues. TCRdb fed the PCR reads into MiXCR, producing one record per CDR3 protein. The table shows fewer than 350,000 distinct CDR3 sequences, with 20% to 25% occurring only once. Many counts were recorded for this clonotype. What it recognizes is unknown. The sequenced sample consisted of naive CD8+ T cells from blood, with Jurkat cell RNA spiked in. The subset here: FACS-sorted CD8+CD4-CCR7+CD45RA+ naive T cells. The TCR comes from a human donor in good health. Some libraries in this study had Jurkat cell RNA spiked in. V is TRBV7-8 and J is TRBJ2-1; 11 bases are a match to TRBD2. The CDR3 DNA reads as TGTGCCAGCAGCTTAGGGGCTAGCGGGGGGTTCTACAATGAGCAGTTCTTC. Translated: CASSLGASGGFYNEQFF.